The 13 T cell receptor delta chains given below trace back to one sample, sequenced in a study of gamma-delta T cells after stem cell transplantation. TCRdb processed the RT-PCR reads again with the CATT caller. The sample yields about 2,000 delta-chain clones, roughly a quarter seen once. The sample consisted of gamma-delta T cells. The receptors stem from a human donor. It is not recorded whose cells these are; they may come from a transplant donor.

This clone is judged medium-sized. The CDR3 DNA sequence: TGTGCTCTTGGGGAACTTACTATCTGGGGGATGGACACCGATAAACTCATCTTT. Its translation is CALGELTIWGMDTDKLIF. J is TRDJ1 and V is TRDV1; 9 nucleotides align to TRDD3. The CDR3 covers 18 residues. V lost 0 bases and J lost 0; bases outside the gene matches: 8. Germline V CDR1 and CDR2: TSWWSYY, QGS.

This clone was seen only a few times. V is TRDV2 and J is TRDJ1; 10 nucleotides align to TRDD3. The germline V gene encodes CDR1 GEAIGNYY and CDR2 EKD. This CDR3 contains 21 residues. The junction had 18 bases not matched to a gene; V was cut back by 0 bases and J by 0 bases. The CDR3 DNA follows: TGTGCCTGTGACACCGTAGAACTGGGGGATCCAAACCCGATATACACCGATAAACTCATCTTT. This codes for CACDTVELGDPNPIYTDKLIF.

By share, this clone counts as medium-sized. This chain uses TRDV2 with TRDJ1; TRDD3 matches 12 bases. In germline, CDR1 is GEAIGNYY, CDR2 EKD. This CDR3 comprises 17 residues. The ends lost 2 bases at V and 2 bases at J; junction bases unmatched: 8. The chain's CDR3 is CACDKLGDTKGTDKLIF. The CDR3 coding sequence is TGTGCCTGTGACAAACTGGGGGATACTAAGGGGACCGATAAACTCATCTTT.

Worth noting for this clone: The protein TCRdb gives is from a much larger clone and does not agree with this DNA's translation at residue 7, likely a read error; the protein shown here comes from the DNA. The rearrangement uses TRDV2 and TRDJ1; 8 bases line up with TRDD3. CDR1 GEAIGNYY and CDR2 EKD come from the germline V gene. The CDR3 is made up of 18 amino acids. The V and J ends lost 3 bases and 1 base, in that order; junction bases with no gene match: 15. CDR3 DNA: TGTGCCTGTGACCACGTACCGGGGGATAGTCGGGGCACCGATAAACTCATCTTT. Translation gives CACDHVPGDSRGTDKLIF.

By share, this clone ranks as medium-sized. V gene TRDV3 combines with J gene TRDJ2; D is unclear. The germline gives CDR1 TVYSNPD, CDR2 GDNSRS (reference sequence). V shed 4 bases and J shed 0 bases, with 9 bases lying between them. The CDR3 spans 13 residues. CDR3 loop: CASHSALTAQLFF. CDR3 DNA sequence: TGTGCCTCTCACTCAGCTTTGACAGCACAACTCTTCTTT.

Of note for this clone: The protein that TCRdb holds for this DNA derives from a much larger clone and differs from the translated DNA at residue 3, which likely indicates a read error; the protein shown here is translated from the DNA. The genes are TRDV2 and TRDJ1; no clear D. Germline V CDR1 and CDR2: GEAIGNYY, EKD. The length of the CDR3 is 16 residues. CDR3 sequence reads: CARDTLGLEDTDKLIF. The CDR3 DNA is TGTGCCCGTGACACGCTAGGGCTGGAGGACACCGATAAACTCATCTTT.

Concerning this clone: This likely traces to a read error, being one base from a far larger clone. The sample holds other DNA sequences that translate to the same CDR3. The chain links TRDV2 to TRDJ1; 7 nucleotides agree with TRDD3. Germline assignment: CDR1 GEAIGNYY and CDR2 EKD. CDR3 length equals 14 residues. The V segment lost 7 bases and the J segment 2 bases; nucleotides outside the gene matches: 9. CDR3 coding DNA: TGTGCCTGCGACCTTACTGGGGAGACCGATAAACTCATCTTT. This gives the protein CACDLTGETDKLIF.

This clone was observed a few times. A single base separates this from a much larger clone, so it may be a read error. The same CDR3 is also encoded by other DNA sequences in this sample. The genes are TRDV2 and TRDJ1; the match to TRDD3 covers 12 bases. Germline V lookup: CDR1 GEAIGNYY, CDR2 EKD. Germline trimming cut 0 bases from V and 0 bases from J; bases unmatched to any gene: 10. The CDR3 is 19 amino acids. CDR3: CACDTLLGDTPVYTDKLIF. The CDR3 DNA is TGTGCCTGTGACACCTTACTGGGGGATACCCCTGTTTACACCGATAAACTCATCTTT.

In regard to this clone: A much larger clonotype is one base distant, so this may be a read error. The V call is TRDV3, the J call TRDJ1; 8 bases match TRDD3. Germline CDR1 is TVYSNPD and CDR2 is GDNSRS (reference sequence). The ends lost 5 bases at V and 3 bases at J; junction bases unmatched: 11. The CDR3 contains 14 residues. The CDR3 here is CAAPHWGYPDKLIF. In DNA, the CDR3 is TGTGCCGCTCCGCACTGGGGATACCCCGATAAACTCATCTTT.

This clone is deemed medium-sized. The CDR3 loop reads CACDTVLSTDKLIF. The DNA for the CDR3 is TGTGCCTGTGACACCGTACTTAGCACCGATAAACTCATCTTT. J is TRDJ1 and V is TRDV2; D is ambiguous. Trimming shortened V by 0 bases and J by 1 base, and 8 bases separated the two germline ends. Germline V CDR1 and CDR2: GEAIGNYY, EKD. The CDR3 has 14 residues.

This clone was detected only a few times. V gene TRDV2 combines with J gene TRDJ1, with TRDD3 matching over 13 bases. Germline V CDR1 and CDR2: GEAIGNYY, EKD. V shed 0 bases, J shed 3 bases, and the junction held 12 bases outside the gene matches. The CDR3 totals 19 residues. CDR3 loop: CACDTILGDTGPLPDKLIF. The CDR3 coding sequence is TGTGCCTGTGACACCATACTGGGGGATACGGGTCCCCTCCCCGATAAACTCATCTTT.

With regard to this clone: A far larger clone is off by one base, so a read error is likely. The J gene is TRDJ1, the V gene TRDV1; 8 bases align to TRDD3. The CDR3 runs 30 residues. Germline CDR1 and CDR2: TSWWSYY and QGS. The trim removed 0 bases at V and 0 bases at J, leaving 45 bases unmatched. Written as DNA, the CDR3 is TGTGCTCTTGGGGAACTAGGTCCGCCCTTAGGGCCTTCCCGTGTTAAGTCGCGCATCTGGGGGACCCCGTACACCGATAAACTCATCTTT. Translation gives CALGELGPPLGPSRVKSRIWGTPYTDKLIF.

This sequence joins TRDV2 and TRDJ1, with TRDD3 matching 11 bases. The CDR3 spans 21 residues. V lost 1 base and J lost 0; bases outside the gene matches: 18. Germline CDR1 reads GEAIGNYY; CDR2 reads EKD. The CDR3 reads CACDTLYTWGIQGSDTDKLIF. In nucleotides, the CDR3 is TGTGCCTGTGACACTCTCTACACCTGGGGGATACAGGGTTCGGACACCGATAAACTCATCTTT.